This T cell receptor beta chain was captured by sequencing in a study of blood T cell repertoires in COVID-19. Trimming pared 1 base from V and 2 bases from J, leaving 11 bases between. Germline loops: CDR1 LGHNA, CDR2 YNFKEQ. This CDR3 contains 15 residues. In assigning cohorts, the study relied on participant-reported clinical history. Some clones are missing from TCRdb's copy, which holds only in-frame ones; the method was immunoSEQ multiplex PCR. The data hold fewer than 400,000 clones, with around nine tenths observed a single time. The TCR sequence derives from a woman aged 45-60 years who had recovered from COVID-19. The sample taken for sequencing was PBMCs or T cells enriched from blood (not recorded which). The chain links TRBV4-2 to TRBJ1-1, with a possible D match to TRBD1 (6 bases). This CDR3 is CASSQGSGVNTEAFF. The DNA of the CDR3 is TGTGCCAGCAGCCAAGGGTCAGGGGTTAACACTGAAGCTTTCTTT.